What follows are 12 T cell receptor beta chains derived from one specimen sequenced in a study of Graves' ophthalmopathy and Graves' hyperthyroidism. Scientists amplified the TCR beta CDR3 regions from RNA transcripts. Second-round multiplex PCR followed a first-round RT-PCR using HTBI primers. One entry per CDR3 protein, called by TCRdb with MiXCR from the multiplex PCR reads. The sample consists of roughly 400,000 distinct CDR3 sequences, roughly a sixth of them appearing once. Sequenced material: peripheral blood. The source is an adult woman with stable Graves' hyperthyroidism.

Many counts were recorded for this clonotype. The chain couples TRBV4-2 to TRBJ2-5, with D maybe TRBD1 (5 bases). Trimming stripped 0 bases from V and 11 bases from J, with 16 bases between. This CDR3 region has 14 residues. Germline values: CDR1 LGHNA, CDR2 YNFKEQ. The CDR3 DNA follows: TGTGCCAGCAGCCAAGATTGGCAGGGCCCCACGCAGTACTTC. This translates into CASSQDWQGPTQYF.

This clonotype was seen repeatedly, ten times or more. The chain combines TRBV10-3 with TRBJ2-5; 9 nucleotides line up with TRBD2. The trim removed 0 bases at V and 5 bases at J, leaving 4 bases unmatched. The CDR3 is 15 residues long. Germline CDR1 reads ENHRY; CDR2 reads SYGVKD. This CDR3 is CAISESSGSMETQYF. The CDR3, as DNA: TGTGCCATCAGTGAGTCTAGCGGGAGTATGGAGACCCAGTACTTC.

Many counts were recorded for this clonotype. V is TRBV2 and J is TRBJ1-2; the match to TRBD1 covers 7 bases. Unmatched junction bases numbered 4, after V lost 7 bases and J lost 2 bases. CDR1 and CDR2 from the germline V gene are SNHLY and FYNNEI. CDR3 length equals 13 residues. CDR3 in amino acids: CASTEQGNYGYTF. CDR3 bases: TGTGCCAGCACCGAACAGGGGAACTATGGCTACACCTTC.

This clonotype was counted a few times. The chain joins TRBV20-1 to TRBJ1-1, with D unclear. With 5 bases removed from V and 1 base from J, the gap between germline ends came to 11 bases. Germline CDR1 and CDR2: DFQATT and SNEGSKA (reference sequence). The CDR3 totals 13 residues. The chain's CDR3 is CSADRAANTEAFF. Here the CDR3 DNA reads TGCAGTGCTGACCGGGCGGCGAACACTGAAGCTTTCTTT.

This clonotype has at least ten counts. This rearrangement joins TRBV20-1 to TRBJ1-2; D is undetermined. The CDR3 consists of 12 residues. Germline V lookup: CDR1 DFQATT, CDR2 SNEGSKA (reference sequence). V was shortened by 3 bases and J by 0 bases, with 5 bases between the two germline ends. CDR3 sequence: CSASFSNYGYTF. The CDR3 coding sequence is TGCAGTGCTAGTTTCTCTAACTATGGCTACACCTTC.

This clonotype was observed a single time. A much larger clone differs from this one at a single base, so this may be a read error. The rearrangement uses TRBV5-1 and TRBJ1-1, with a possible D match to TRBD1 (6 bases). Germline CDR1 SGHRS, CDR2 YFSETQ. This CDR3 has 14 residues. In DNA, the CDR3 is TGCGCCAGCAGCTTGAGGGGGTACGACACTGAAGTTTTCTTT. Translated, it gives CASSLRGYDTEVFF.

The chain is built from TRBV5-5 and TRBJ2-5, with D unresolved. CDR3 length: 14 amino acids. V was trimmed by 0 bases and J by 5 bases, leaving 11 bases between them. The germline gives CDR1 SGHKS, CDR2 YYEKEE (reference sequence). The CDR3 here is CASSLEWVQETQYF. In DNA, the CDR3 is TGTGCCAGCAGCTTGGAATGGGTCCAGGAGACCCAGTACTTC.

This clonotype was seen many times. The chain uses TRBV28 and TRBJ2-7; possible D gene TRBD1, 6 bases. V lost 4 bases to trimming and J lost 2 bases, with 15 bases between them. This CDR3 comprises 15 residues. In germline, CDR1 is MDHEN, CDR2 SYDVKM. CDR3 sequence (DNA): TGTGCCAGCAGTTCCCCTTCTAGGGGGACCTACGAGCAGTACTTC. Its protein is CASSSPSRGTYEQYF.

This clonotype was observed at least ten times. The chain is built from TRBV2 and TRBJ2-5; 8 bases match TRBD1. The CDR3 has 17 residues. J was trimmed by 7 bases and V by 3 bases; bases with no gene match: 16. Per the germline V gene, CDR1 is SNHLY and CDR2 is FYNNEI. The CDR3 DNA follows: TGTGCCAGCAGTGAGCTGGTCGGGACAGGCCGACCTGGGACCCAGTACTTC. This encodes CASSELVGTGRPGTQYF. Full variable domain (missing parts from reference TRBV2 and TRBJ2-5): EPEVTQTPSHQVTQMGQEVILRCVPISNHLYFYWYRQILGQKVEFLVSFYNNEISEKSEIFDDQFSVERPDGSNFTLKIRSTKLEDSAMYFCASSELVGTGRPGTQYFGPGTRLLVL.

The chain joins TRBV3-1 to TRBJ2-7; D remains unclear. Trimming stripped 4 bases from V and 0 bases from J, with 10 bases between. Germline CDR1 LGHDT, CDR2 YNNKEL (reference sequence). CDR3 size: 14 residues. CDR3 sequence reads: CASSPRAVSYEQYF. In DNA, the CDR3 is TGTGCCAGCAGCCCCCGGGCCGTCTCCTACGAGCAGTACTTC.

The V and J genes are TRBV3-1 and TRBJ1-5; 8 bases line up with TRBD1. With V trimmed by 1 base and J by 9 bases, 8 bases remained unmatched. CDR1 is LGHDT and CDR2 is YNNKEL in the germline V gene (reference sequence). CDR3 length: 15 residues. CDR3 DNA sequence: TGTGCCAGCAGCCAAGGGGGGACAGGCCTCTTGCCCCAGCATTTT. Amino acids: CASSQGGTGLLPQHF.

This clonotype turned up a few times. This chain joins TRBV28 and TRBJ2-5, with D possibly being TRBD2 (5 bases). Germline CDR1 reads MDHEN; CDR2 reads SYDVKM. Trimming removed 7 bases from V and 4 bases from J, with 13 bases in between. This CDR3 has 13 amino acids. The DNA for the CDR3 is TGTGCCAGCATGGGAGTCCTTCGAGAGACCCAGTACTTC. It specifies CASMGVLRETQYF.